This T cell receptor (beta chain) was sequenced for a study of T cell responses to AZD1222 COVID-19 vaccine. The repertoire was sequenced with immunoSEQ multiplex PCR; TCRdb's copy has only in-frame clones and lacks some. The sample lists under 140,000 clones, about 90% occurring once. Whether given at about 4 or about 12 weeks, second doses were pooled. CDR1 SGHAT and CDR2 FQNNGV come from the germline V gene. V was trimmed by 5 bases and J by 3 bases, leaving 16 bases between them. The CDR3 contains 15 residues. As for this clone: Its antigen is currently unknown.

Study findings and constraints: Spike regions recognized by vaccine-associated CD4 TCRs spanned the protein, led by 160-218 and 743-854.

Material: peripheral blood, obtained 28 days after the second AZD1222 dose. The source of this sequence is an adult who received the AZD1222 COVID-19 vaccine. This chain joins TRBV11-2 and TRBJ2-5; the D call may be TRBD1 or TRBD2 (5 bases each). This CDR3 is CASSPGISAEETQYF. CDR3 DNA: TGTGCCAGCAGCCCAGGGATTAGCGCAGAAGAGACCCAGTACTTC.